Presented here are 20 T cell receptor beta chains from one specimen sequenced in a study of shared clonotypes between healthy human individuals. Method: immunoSEQ multiplex PCR; TCRdb's copy keeps in-frame clones and lacks some. The sample consists of 1.4 million to 1.5 million clones, 96% of them appearing once. Material: naive CD4+ T cells sorted from blood. This sample's subset: CD45RA+ positively selected. These receptors all come from a man under 40 in good health.

V gene TRBV4-1 combines with J gene TRBJ2-4; 8 nucleotides match TRBD1. Trimming at V came to 0 bases and at J to 0 bases, leaving 13 bases not matched to a gene. The CDR3 length is 20 residues. The germline V gene has CDR1 MGHRA and CDR2 YSYEKL. CDR3 region: CASSQERATGGNLAKNIQYF. CDR3 nucleotide sequence: TGCGCCAGCAGCCAAGAAAGGGCAACAGGGGGGAATCTAGCCAAAAACATTCAGTACTTC.

This chain joins TRBV5-5 and TRBJ2-1; D perhaps matches TRBD2 (7 bases). CDR1 is SGHKS and CDR2 is YYEKEE in the germline V gene (reference sequence). V was trimmed by 2 bases and J by 3 bases, leaving 12 bases between them. This CDR3 has 15 residues. The CDR3 DNA reads TGTGCCAGCAGCTTCGGACTAGGGGGCTACAATGAGCAGTTCTTC. Its translation: CASSFGLGGYNEQFF.

CDR3: CASSLWGTGSYEQYF. For the CDR3, the DNA is TGTGCCAGCAGTTTATGGGGGACAGGGAGTTACGAGCAGTACTTC. The chain has TRBV28 and TRBJ2-7, with 9 bases matching TRBD1. The length of the CDR3 is 15 residues. Losses at the gene ends were 0 bases for V and 4 bases for J; bases not matched to a gene: 4. Per the germline V gene, CDR1 is MDHEN and CDR2 is SYDVKM.

This chain connects TRBV9 to TRBJ2-7; 10 bases line up with TRBD2. V lost 1 base to trimming and J lost 6 bases; unmatched junction nucleotides: 4. Germline V gene data show CDR1 as SGDLS and CDR2 as YYNGEE. CDR3 length: 14 amino acids. The CDR3: CASSVQLAGSEQYF. CDR3 DNA sequence: TGTGCCAGCAGCGTACAACTAGCGGGAAGCGAGCAGTACTTC.

CDR3 in amino acids: CASSLAAGVYNEQFF. DNA of the CDR3: TGTGCCAGCAGCTTGGCAGCGGGAGTGTACAATGAGCAGTTCTTC. The rearrangement links TRBV5-4 to TRBJ2-1; TRBD2 aligns across 8 bases. Trimming removed 0 bases from V and 4 bases from J; junction bases left unmatched: 3. This CDR3 contains 15 residues. Germline CDR1 and CDR2: SGHNT and YYREEE (reference sequence).

The V and J genes are TRBV2 and TRBJ2-5; TRBD1 might be the D (5 bases). V shed 0 bases and J shed 5 bases, with 13 bases lying between them. Looked up from germline, CDR1 is SNHLY and CDR2 is FYNNEI. The CDR3 has 15 residues. CDR3 sequence (DNA): TGTGCCAGCAGTGAAGCGGGCCAGGGATGGGAGACCCAGTACTTC. Translating it yields CASSEAGQGWETQYF.

The chain is built from TRBV29-1 and TRBJ2-1; D not certain. The V end was cut by 7 bases, the J end by 9 bases, with 10 bases between. Germline values: CDR1 SQVTM, CDR2 ANQGSEA. The CDR3 is 10 residues long. CDR3 sequence (DNA): TGCAGCGCCTCTATTGTTGAGCAGTTCTTC. It translates to CSASIVEQFF.

The chain couples TRBV2 to TRBJ2-1; 12 nucleotides agree with TRBD2. Germline V lookup: CDR1 SNHLY, CDR2 FYNNEI. V lost 5 bases, J lost 9 bases, and 5 bases stayed unmatched. This CDR3 region has 14 residues. The CDR3 protein is CASSTTSGRTEQFF. In DNA form, the CDR3 reads TGTGCCAGCAGTACGACTAGCGGGAGAACTGAGCAGTTCTTC.

This CDR3 reads CASSRRPNYTF. The CDR3 DNA follows: TGTGCCAGCAGCAGACGTCCGAACTACACCTTC. J is TRBJ1-2 and V is TRBV16; D is undetermined. Trimming left V 5 bases short and J 10 bases short, with 11 bases between. The CDR3 has 11 residues. The V gene's germline CDR1 is KGHSY and CDR2 FQNENV.

This sequence joins TRBV15 and TRBJ2-2; 9 nucleotides align to TRBD1. Germline CDR1 is LNHNV and CDR2 is YYDKDF (reference sequence). The V and J ends lost 1 base and 1 base, in that order; junction bases with no gene match: 1. CDR3 length equals 16 residues. CDR3 loop: CATSRGGQGNTGELFF. The DNA of the CDR3 is TGTGCCACCAGCAGAGGGGGACAGGGGAACACCGGGGAGCTGTTTTTT.

The J gene is TRBJ1-1, the V gene TRBV5-1; D possibly corresponds to TRBD1 (6 bases). CDR1 is SGHRS and CDR2 is YFSETQ in the germline V gene. V dropped 4 bases and J dropped 3 bases, with 16 bases sitting between them. The CDR3 sequence is 15 residues long. CDR3: CASSGTTGLDTEAFF. The CDR3 region has the DNA TGCGCCAGCAGCGGAACGACAGGCCTGGACACTGAAGCTTTCTTT.

V gene TRBV19 combines with J gene TRBJ2-1; 8 bases are shared with TRBD1. In germline, CDR1 is LNHDA, CDR2 SQIVND (reference sequence). Trimming cost V 6 bases and J 4 bases; bases outside gene matches: 8. This CDR3 has 15 residues. The CDR3 DNA is TGTGCCAGTAGCTATCGACAGGGGCGATACAATGAGCAGTTCTTC. Translated: CASSYRQGRYNEQFF.

The chain is built from TRBV15 and TRBJ2-7; 7 nucleotides agree with TRBD2. The CDR3 runs 14 residues. Looked up from germline, CDR1 is LNHNV and CDR2 is YYDKDF (reference sequence). V dropped 3 bases and J dropped 1; count of bases not matched to a gene: 3. The CDR3 region has the DNA TGTGCCACCAGCAGTGGGGGGGGATCCTACGAGCAGTACTTC. Its protein product is CATSSGGGSYEQYF.

This chain connects TRBV11-2 to TRBJ2-3, with D perhaps matching TRBD2 (5 bases). This CDR3 has 14 residues. Germline-derived CDR1 and CDR2 are SGHAT and FQNNGV. The V and J ends lost 5 bases and 7 bases respectively, with 16 bases between them. The CDR3 protein is CASSEVGAINTQYF. The CDR3 coding sequence is TGTGCCAGCAGCGAGGTGGGAGCAATAAATACGCAGTATTTT. Looking up the rest from reference TRBV11-2 and TRBJ2-3 gives the full variable domain: EAGVAQSPRYKIIEKRQSVAFWCNPISGHATLYWYQQILGQGPKLLIQFQNNGVVDDSQLPKDRFSAERLKGVDSTLKIQPAKLEDSAVYLCASSEVGAINTQYFGPGTRLTVL.

This sequence joins TRBV5-1 and TRBJ1-3; D gene uncertain. This CDR3 has 14 amino acids. The germline V gene has CDR1 SGHRS and CDR2 YFSETQ. The germline V and J ends were trimmed by 0 bases and 0 bases, with 4 bases remaining between them. Written as DNA, the CDR3 is TGCGCCAGCAGCTTGGTTAGCTCTGGAAACACCATATATTTT. Protein sequence: CASSLVSSGNTIYF.

The chain has TRBV7-9 and TRBJ2-7; D is undetermined. The germline gives CDR1 SEHNR, CDR2 FQNEAQ (reference sequence). The CDR3 contains 14 residues. Deletions cut 3 bases from V and 5 bases from J, with 14 bases between. The CDR3 loop reads CASSFNSGFHEQYF. The CDR3 DNA follows: TGTGCCAGCAGCTTCAATTCAGGTTTCCACGAGCAGTACTTC.

The chain uses TRBV5-1 and TRBJ2-3, with no clear D. The length of the CDR3 is 12 residues. With 4 bases removed from V and 6 bases from J, the gap between germline ends came to 9 bases. Per germline, CDR1 SGHRS and CDR2 YFSETQ. In DNA, the CDR3 is TGCGCCAGCAGCACCAACTTGGATACGCAGTATTTT. Its translation: CASSTNLDTQYF.

The chain carries TRBV7-9 and TRBJ1-1, with TRBD1 as a possible D gene (5 bases). V was shortened by 4 bases and J by 2 bases, with 11 bases between the two germline ends. Germline V lookup: CDR1 SEHNR, CDR2 FQNEAQ (reference sequence). The length of the CDR3 is 14 residues. The CDR3 DNA reads TGTGCCAGCAGCTCCTACAGGCAAAACACTGAAGCTTTCTTT. It encodes CASSSYRQNTEAFF.

This rearrangement joins TRBV7-3 to TRBJ2-1, with TRBD1 matching over 7 bases. V lost 5 bases and J lost 8; bases outside the gene matches: 6. Germline V lookup: CDR1 SGHTA, CDR2 FQGTGA. This CDR3 contains 13 residues. The CDR3 reads CASSLQGVYEQFF. The CDR3 coding sequence is TGTGCCAGCAGCCTTCAGGGGGTCTATGAGCAGTTCTTC.

V gene TRBV27 combines with J gene TRBJ2-1; 7 bases line up with TRBD2. The CDR3 runs 18 residues. Losses at the gene ends were 8 bases for V and 4 bases for J; bases not matched to a gene: 20. CDR1 is MNHEY and CDR2 is SMNVEV in the germline V gene (reference sequence). The CDR3 spells CASQRTLNRREVYNEQFF. The CDR3 DNA sequence: TGTGCCAGCCAAAGAACCTTGAACCGTCGGGAGGTATACAATGAGCAGTTCTTC.